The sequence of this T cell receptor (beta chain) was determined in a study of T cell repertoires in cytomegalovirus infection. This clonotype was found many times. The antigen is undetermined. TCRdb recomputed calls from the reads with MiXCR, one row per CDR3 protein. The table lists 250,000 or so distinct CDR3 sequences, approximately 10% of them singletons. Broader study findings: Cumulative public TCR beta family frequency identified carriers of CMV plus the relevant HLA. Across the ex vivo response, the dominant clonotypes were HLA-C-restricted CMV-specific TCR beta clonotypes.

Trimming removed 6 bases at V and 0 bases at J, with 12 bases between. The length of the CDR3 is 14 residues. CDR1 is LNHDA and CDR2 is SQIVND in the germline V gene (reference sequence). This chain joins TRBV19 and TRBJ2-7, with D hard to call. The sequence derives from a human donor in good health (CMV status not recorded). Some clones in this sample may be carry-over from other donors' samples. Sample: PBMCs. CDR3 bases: TGTGCCAGTAGACCGAAAGAACGCTCCTACGAGCAGTACTTC. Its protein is CASRPKERSYEQYF.